Sequencing of this TCR beta chain was carried out in a study of blood T cell repertoires in COVID-19 (dated by TCRdb to 2020 to 2022). General notes on the study: The collaborator samples originated in the United States, Italy and Spain and spanned the acute and convalescent phases of COVID-19. Nearly every sample came with metadata listing a de-identified subject ID, COVID-19 status, age in years and sex. Subjects who had been exposed to COVID-19, were actively infected with it, or had recovered from it provided the deeply sampled blood TCRbeta repertoires that made up the dataset. Samples were obtained from the ongoing ImmuneRACE study (first 160 participants) and from about 1,300 subjects provided by 6 global collaborators. The repertoires were released in a freely available public database intended as a resource for research on the immune response to SARS-CoV-2. The material from the prospective study consisted of cDNA or gDNA derived from T cells, B-cell-depleted T cells, or PBMCs. Where available, HLA class I and class II types were obtained from metadata supplied by the sample provider rather than from assay-based typing. Results the study describes overall, beyond this receptor: The quantity of clinical and demographic metadata differed by source and by participant and was supplied without curation.

Notes on this clone: Its antigen target is currently unknown. No clone much larger than this one lies a single base away; base qualities are absent.

TCRbeta CDR3 regions were amplified from genomic DNA by means of the immunoSEQ Assay, a bias-controlled multiplex PCR. As for the authors' bioinformatics: The number of nucleated cells in each sample was estimated from the amplification of reference gene primers within the assay. To quantify the absolute abundance of each unique TCRbeta CDR3 rearrangement, sequence reads were collapsed and filtered. Productive Simpson clonality was computed per sample as the square root of Simpson's diversity index over productive rearrangements. Drawn from immuneACCESS, this table holds only the in-frame rearrangements with V and J called that TCRdb kept. Clones are partly lost; checked studies trace under half to an unresolved V gene and leave the rest unexplained. The DNA gave D and trimming, while V, J and clone size come from that table. This sample comprises 110,000 or so clones, about 85% of them detected only once. About 3.6% of the sample lies in the top ten.

Each collaborating institution followed its own protocols to collect whole blood in K2EDTA tubes. For TCRbeta analysis, collaborators shipped samples in one of three forms: frozen whole blood, isolated PBMCs, or DNA extracted from either of those sample types. The germline V end is reduced by 5 bases and the J end by 4 bases; junction bases left unmatched: 13. Based on the germline V gene, the CDR1 and CDR2 sequences are KGHSH and LQKENI. There are 17 amino acids in the CDR3, from cysteine to phenylalanine inclusive. The CDR3 DNA has 51 bases and is translated from base 1. Sequenced sample: peripheral blood. This receptor was identified in a man aged 35 to 55 with acute or convalescent COVID-19. The chain employs TRBV18 and TRBJ1-5, with TRBD1 matching 8 junction bases. The DNA reads TGTGCCAGCTCATTATACTCGCAGGGGGCCGGAAATCAGCCCCAGCATTTT. This sequence encodes CASSLYSQGAGNQPQHF.